Below are 21 T cell receptor beta chains sequenced from a single sample in a study of blood T cells in healthy people across ages. It was with a sample-barcoded 5' primer and a J-beta primer mix that a second PCR of about 6 to 12 cycles was run. TCRdb re-derived calls from the 5' RACE reads in MiXCR, one entry per CDR3 protein. The data contain about 1.4 million distinct CDR3 sequences, almost 60% of them singletons. The sequenced sample consisted of blood. These TCRs come from a man between 18 and 35 years old in good health.

In nucleotides, the CDR3 is TGTGCCAGCAGTTTAAGTACAGGGGGCGCGTACGAGCAGTACTTC. Amino acids: CASSLSTGGAYEQYF. This sequence joins TRBV27 and TRBJ2-5, with 9 nucleotides matching TRBD1. Gene TRBJ2-7 matches the end of the DNA better, so the J call may be wrong. Germline V gene data show CDR1 as MNHEY and CDR2 as SMNVEV (reference sequence). The CDR3 has 15 amino acids.

This chain joins TRBV7-9 and TRBJ2-3; 12 bases line up with TRBD2. After removal of 4 bases from V and 1 base from J, the junction contained 6 bases not matched to a gene. The CDR3 covers 17 residues. Germline CDR1 reads SEHNR; CDR2 reads FQNEAQ (reference sequence). As DNA, the CDR3 is TGTGCCAGCAGCTACGGACTAGCGGGGTCCGGCACAGATACGCAGTATTTT. Translated, it gives CASSYGLAGSGTDTQYF. Drawing the rest from reference TRBV7-9 and TRBJ2-3, the complete variable domain is DTGVSQNPRHKITKRGQNVTFRCDPISEHNRLYWYRQTLGQGPEFLTYFQNEAQLEKSRLLSDRFSAERPKGSFSTLEIQRTEQGDSAMYLCASSYGLAGSGTDTQYFGPGTRLTVL.

The gene calls are TRBV7-9 and TRBJ2-6; D not certain. V was clipped by 6 bases and J by 2 bases, with 11 bases between them. The CDR3 is 15 amino acids. From germline, CDR1 is SEHNR and CDR2 FQNEAQ (reference sequence). The CDR3 reads CASRPFEAGANVLTF. Written as DNA, the CDR3 is TGTGCCAGCAGACCCTTCGAGGCTGGGGCCAACGTCCTGACTTTC.

The V gene is TRBV4-1, the J gene TRBJ2-2; 7 bases map to TRBD1. This CDR3 is 17 amino acids long. The V and J ends lost 3 bases and 0 bases, in that order; junction bases with no gene match: 7. Per germline, CDR1 MGHRA and CDR2 YSYEKL. The CDR3, as DNA: TGCGCCAGCAGCCATGGCTCGGGACAGACGAACACCGGGGAGCTGTTTTTT. Translation: CASSHGSGQTNTGELFF.

This clonotype was observed a few times. CDR3 coding DNA: TGTGCCAGCACCCACAGGGGACCCCAGAATGAGCAGTTCTTC. Translated, it gives CASTHRGPQNEQFF. This rearrangement joins TRBV7-2 to TRBJ2-1, with 7 positions matching TRBD1. Germline loops: CDR1 SGHTA, CDR2 FQGNSA. This CDR3 is built from 14 residues. Unmatched junction bases numbered 10, after V lost 7 bases and J lost 7 bases.

In its sample, this clonotype was seen a few times. This chain uses TRBV10-3 with TRBJ1-2, with a tentative D call TRBD1 (6 bases). CDR3 length equals 12 residues. Germline-derived CDR1 and CDR2 are ENHRY and SYGVKD. V was trimmed by 4 bases and J by 8 bases, leaving 11 bases between them. DNA of the CDR3: TGTGCCATCAGTGCTACAGGGCAAGGCTACACCTTC. Its protein is CAISATGQGYTF.

The V and J genes are TRBV10-3 and TRBJ1-1; 10 bases match TRBD1. With 5 bases clipped from V and 8 bases from J, the junction kept 11 bases outside the gene matches. The germline V gene has CDR1 ENHRY and CDR2 SYGVKD. This CDR3 spans 15 amino acids. This CDR3 is CAISPGQGGVQEAFF. CDR3 sequence (DNA): TGTGCCATCAGTCCAGGACAGGGGGGTGTGCAAGAAGCTTTCTTT.

The chain uses TRBV6-1 and TRBJ2-2; TRBD1 is a possible D gene (6 bases). Trimming cost V 2 bases and J 4 bases, with 17 bases left between them. The germline V gene has CDR1 MNHNS and CDR2 SASEGT. This CDR3 contains 17 residues. The CDR3 DNA reads as TGTGCCAGCAGTGAAAGCTGGACAGACGTGGGCACCGGGGAGCTGTTTTTT. Translating gives CASSESWTDVGTGELFF.

This clonotype has only a few counts. The genes are TRBV25-1 and TRBJ2-3, with D uncertain. This CDR3 is built from 17 residues. The V gene's germline CDR1 is MGHDK and CDR2 SYGVNS. Trimming stripped 2 bases from V and 0 bases from J, with 15 bases between. The CDR3 is CASSERAETDSTDTQYF. The CDR3 nucleotides read TGTGCCAGCAGTGAACGGGCGGAGACCGACAGCACAGATACGCAGTATTTT.

Concerning this clonotype itself: A read error may account for a junction end that differs from germline. CDR3 coding DNA: TGCACCAGCAGCTCCAGAGGGTCCCCCGCTGAAGCTTTCTTT. It yields the protein CTSSSRGSPAEAFF. The chain joins TRBV5-1 to TRBJ1-1; D is uncertain. The CDR3 consists of 14 residues. The germline CDR1 and CDR2 sequences are SGHRS and YFSETQ.

The rearrangement uses TRBV29-1 and TRBJ1-5, with 9 bases matching TRBD1. The CDR3 covers 12 residues. V lost 4 bases and J lost 8; bases outside the gene matches: 3. The germline CDR1 and CDR2 sequences are SQVTM and ANQGSEA. The CDR3 region has the DNA TGCAGCGTTGGAGACAGGGGGGAGCCCCAGCATTTT. Amino acid sequence: CSVGDRGEPQHF.

This clonotype was found a few times. The J gene is TRBJ2-5, the V gene TRBV27; unclear D gene. V lost 5 bases to trimming and J lost 0 bases, with 7 bases between them. CDR1 MNHEY and CDR2 SMNVEV come from the germline V gene (reference sequence). The CDR3 has 13 residues. The CDR3 sequence: CASSLDYQETQYF. The DNA for the CDR3 is TGTGCCAGCAGTCTCGACTACCAAGAGACCCAGTACTTC.

The rearrangement joins TRBV6-2 or TRBV6-3 to TRBJ2-1, with TRBD2 identical over 7 bases. Looked up from germline, CDR1 is MNHEY and CDR2 is SVGEGT. V shed 2 bases and J 7 bases; nucleotides not matched to a gene: 8. CDR3 length equals 15 residues. This CDR3 reads CASSYGAGTGNEQFF. The CDR3 DNA reads TGTGCCAGCAGTTACGGAGCGGGAACGGGAAATGAGCAGTTCTTC.

This sequence joins TRBV15 and TRBJ2-5; D not resolved. The germline V and J ends were trimmed by 8 bases and 0 bases, with 13 bases remaining between them. The CDR3 length is 14 residues. Germline values: CDR1 LNHNV, CDR2 YYDKDF (reference sequence). CDR3 sequence (DNA): TGTGCCACCCGAATCGGGTATTACCAAGAGACCCAGTACTTC. Its translation is CATRIGYYQETQYF.

The CDR3 region has the DNA TGCAGTGCTAGAGTTCTTGCGGAGGGCGACTATGGCTACACCTTC. It is translated as CSARVLAEGDYGYTF. The chain links TRBV20-1 to TRBJ1-2; D remains ambiguous. V dropped 1 base and J dropped 3 bases, with 15 bases sitting between them. CDR1 is DFQATT, CDR2 SNEGSKA, per germline (reference sequence). The CDR3 is 15 amino acids.

About this clonotype: Germline and junction disagree at one end, which may indicate a read error. The chain combines TRBV5-1 with TRBJ1-2; 10 bases agree with TRBD1. Germline assignment: CDR1 SGHRS and CDR2 YFSETQ. This CDR3 has 14 residues. The CDR3 here is CASSRGGTGDGHTF. Written as DNA, the CDR3 is TGCGCCAGCAGCCGCGGGGGGACAGGGGATGGCCACACCTTC.

This chain uses TRBV7-2 with TRBJ2-5; no clear D gene. V was shortened by 4 bases and J by 11 bases, with 23 bases between the two germline ends. CDR1 and CDR2 (germline): SGHTA, FQGNSA. The CDR3 length is 15 residues. CDR3 residues: CASSSHIGRYYGQYF. CDR3 in DNA: TGTGCCAGCAGCTCACATATCGGACGGTACTACGGGCAGTACTTC.

V gene TRBV6-6 combines with J gene TRBJ2-7; TRBD1 or TRBD2 may be the D gene (5 bases each). The J call may be faulty, since TRBJ2-4 better matches the DNA end. Germline V gene lookup returns CDR1 MNHNY and CDR2 SVGAGI (reference sequence). This CDR3 has 15 residues. The DNA of the CDR3 is TGTGCCAGCACTCGGGAAAGGGGAGCAGGGAACATTCAGTACTTC. Residues: CASTRERGAGNIQYF.

This chain uses TRBV20-1 with TRBJ2-2, with D perhaps TRBD1 (6 bases). The CDR3 covers 16 residues. Trimming cost V 0 bases and J 9 bases, with 20 bases left between them. CDR1 DFQATT and CDR2 SNEGSKA come from the germline V gene (reference sequence). Written as DNA, the CDR3 is TGCAGTGCTAGAGATCGTAGGACAGTAATTCACCGGGAGCTGTTTTTT. Translating it yields CSARDRRTVIHRELFF.

In this sample, this clonotype turned up a few times. This rearrangement joins TRBV7-8 to TRBJ2-5, with 10 positions matching TRBD1. The J call may be wrong; the DNA end is better matched by TRBJ2-7. Per germline, CDR1 SGHVS and CDR2 FQNEAQ. The CDR3 is made up of 15 amino acids. Here the CDR3 DNA reads TGTGCCAGCAGCTTAGGGGACAGGGGCTATTACGAGCAGTACTTC. It translates to CASSLGDRGYYEQYF.

The chain recombines TRBV12-5 with TRBJ2-1; 7 nucleotides agree with TRBD1. This CDR3 is 15 amino acids long. V trimming: 6 bases; J trimming: 2 bases; junction bases outside the gene matches: 7. Per the germline V gene, CDR1 is LGHNT and CDR2 is FRNRAP. The CDR3 DNA follows: TGTGCTAGTGGATTGACAGGGCTGGCCTACAATGAGCAGTTCTTC. Protein product: CASGLTGLAYNEQFF.